The 24 T cell receptor beta chains given below trace back to one sample, sequenced in a study of T cell responses to AZD1222 COVID-19 vaccine. Profiled with immunoSEQ multiplex PCR; TCRdb holds only in-frame clones, not every one. The sample consists of fewer than 200,000 clones, 94% of them appearing once. The material was peripheral blood, obtained 28 days after the second AZD1222 dose. These receptors all stem from an adult who received the AZD1222 COVID-19 vaccine.

The rearrangement uses TRBV12-2 and TRBJ1-3; TRBD1, as called in the table, went unchecked against the DNA. TRBV12-2 is termed a pseudogene. The length of the CDR3 is 17 residues. CDR3 sequence reads: CASRPPQGPDFGNTIYF. In nucleotides, the CDR3 is TGTGCAAGTCGCCCACCCCAGGGGCCCGACTTTGGAAACACCATATATTTT.

The count of this clone is one. This chain connects TRBV2 to TRBJ2-3; D ambiguous. This CDR3 spans 15 amino acids. Germline V CDR1 and CDR2: SNHLY, FYNNEI. Between the trimmed V and J ends, which lost 0 bases and 7 bases, there was a span of 14 bases. The CDR3 here is CASSEAAAPRHTQYF. In DNA, the CDR3 is TGTGCCAGCAGTGAAGCGGCAGCCCCACGACATACGCAGTATTTT. Full variable domain (missing parts from reference TRBV2 and TRBJ2-3): EPEVTQTPSHQVTQMGQEVILRCVPISNHLYFYWYRQILGQKVEFLVSFYNNEISEKSEIFDDQFSVERPDGSNFTLKIRSTKLEDSAMYFCASSEAAAPRHTQYFGPGTRLTVL.

V is TRBV11-3 and J is TRBJ2-1, with D perhaps matching TRBD1 or TRBD2 (6 bases each). Germline loops: CDR1 SGHNT, CDR2 YENEEA. The CDR3 is 14 amino acids. With 4 bases removed from V and 7 bases from J, the gap between germline ends came to 14 bases. CDR3 in DNA: TGTGCCAGCAGCTCCACCCGAGGGGGGAATGAGCAGTTCTTC. Translating it yields CASSSTRGGNEQFF.

This chain joins TRBV19 and TRBJ1-2; no clear D gene. CDR1 and CDR2 (germline): LNHDA, SQIVND (reference sequence). V was shortened by 3 bases and J by 10 bases, with 9 bases between the two germline ends. The CDR3 extends over 11 amino acids. CDR3 bases: TGTGCCAGTAGTATTACGTTTATCTACACCTTC. Translating gives CASSITFIYTF.

Judged by abundance, this clone is medium-sized. The chain recombines TRBV4-3 with TRBJ2-6; possibly TRBD2 for D (5 bases). This CDR3 spans 17 amino acids. The V end was cut by 1 base, the J end by 0 bases, with 10 bases between. Germline V gives CDR1 LGHNA, CDR2 YSLEER. The CDR3 sequence: CASSQGRSSSGANVLTF. The DNA for the CDR3 is TGCGCCAGCAGCCAAGGGAGGAGTTCCTCTGGGGCCAACGTCCTGACTTTC.

The rearrangement joins TRBV7-9 to TRBJ1-2, with 7 bases lining up with TRBD1. The CDR3 contains 15 residues. Germline CDR1 and CDR2: SEHNR and FQNEAQ (reference sequence). Trimming cost V 5 bases and J 1 base; bases outside gene matches: 7. The CDR3 DNA sequence: TGTGCCAGCAGCATTTACCGACAGGGTAACTATGGCTACACCTTC. Encoded protein: CASSIYRQGNYGYTF.

The chain has TRBV3-1 (or the pseudogene TRBV3-2) and TRBJ2-1; 10 nucleotides line up with TRBD2. The CDR3 covers 16 residues. J was trimmed by 6 bases and V by 0 bases; bases with no gene match: 5. Germline V gene sequence: CDR1 LGHDT, CDR2 YNNKEL (reference sequence). CDR3 DNA sequence: TGTGCCAGCAGCCAAGATTGGGCTAGCGGGAGCAATGAGCAGTTCTTC. As protein: CASSQDWASGSNEQFF.

This rearrangement joins TRBV10-1 to TRBJ1-2, with D possibly TRBD1 on 5 matching bases. This CDR3 contains 13 residues. Per germline, CDR1 WNHNN and CDR2 SYGVQD (reference sequence). The germline V and J ends were trimmed by 0 bases and 10 bases, with 12 bases remaining between them. In DNA, the CDR3 is TGCGCCAGCAGTGAGTCAGGGACCTCGGACTACACCTTC. Protein sequence: CASSESGTSDYTF.

This chain links TRBV28 with TRBJ1-3; TRBD1 might be the D (6 bases). V was clipped by 3 bases and J by 0 bases, with 9 bases between them. CDR1 and CDR2 from the germline V gene are MDHEN and SYDVKM. The CDR3 covers 15 residues. CDR3 residues: CASSFRTVSGNTIYF. The CDR3 DNA sequence: TGTGCCAGCAGTTTTAGGACAGTCTCTGGAAACACCATATATTTT.

This chain links TRBV18 with TRBJ1-2; tentatively, D is TRBD1 (6 bases). CDR3 length: 14 residues. The germline V gene has CDR1 KGHSH and CDR2 LQKENI. V lost 2 bases and J lost 3, with 10 bases in between. The CDR3 DNA follows: TGTGCCAGCTCACCAGCAGGGGTAGACTATGGCTACACCTTC. Its translation: CASSPAGVDYGYTF.

Here the CDR3 reads CASSQGGGAGANVLTF. For the CDR3, the DNA is TGTGCCAGCAGCCAAGGTGGAGGGGCTGGGGCCAACGTCCTGACTTTC. The chain employs TRBV3-1 (or the pseudogene TRBV3-2) and TRBJ2-6, with a weak D call TRBD2 (6 bases). The CDR3 length is 16 residues. Germline V gene sequence: CDR1 LGHDT, CDR2 YNNKEL (reference sequence). V was clipped by 1 base and J by 2 bases, with 9 bases between them.

The gene calls are TRBV2 and TRBJ2-2, with no clear D. The CDR3 is 16 amino acids. CDR1 SNHLY and CDR2 FYNNEI come from the germline V gene. Trimming took off 8 bases at V and 6 bases at J, with 22 bases between the two ends. The CDR3: CASGRQDPSLSGELFF. In nucleotides, the CDR3 is TGTGCCAGCGGCCGGCAGGACCCAAGCCTCTCCGGGGAGCTGTTTTTT.

J is TRBJ2-7 and V is TRBV5-1; D is unclear. The CDR3 sequence is 12 residues long. Germline CDR1 and CDR2: SGHRS and YFSETQ. Trimming took off 0 bases at V and 7 bases at J, with 8 bases between the two ends. As DNA, the CDR3 is TGCGCCAGCAGCTTGGAAATAGGGGAGCAGTACTTC. Residues: CASSLEIGEQYF. Drawing the rest from reference TRBV5-1 and TRBJ2-7, the complete variable domain is KAGVTQTPRYLIKTRGQQVTLSCSPISGHRSVSWYQQTPGQGLQFLFEYFSETQRNKGNFPGRFSGRQFSNSRSEMNVSTLELGDSALYLCASSLEIGEQYFGPGTRLTVT.

The chain joins TRBV27 to TRBJ1-2; weak D call: TRBD1 (5 bases). In germline, CDR1 is MNHEY, CDR2 SMNVEV (reference sequence). The CDR3 covers 13 residues. The ends were cut back, 8 bases at V and 4 bases at J, with 14 bases in the middle. CDR3 region: CASEGADGYGYTF. The CDR3 DNA is TGTGCCAGCGAAGGGGCGGATGGCTATGGCTACACCTTC.

The J gene is TRBJ2-1, the V gene TRBV11-2; the D gene could be TRBD1 or TRBD2 (5 bases each). The CDR3 contains 17 residues. Deletions cut 5 bases from V and 12 bases from J, with 29 bases between. The germline V gene encodes CDR1 SGHAT and CDR2 FQNNGV. The CDR3 is CASSTPDGRGYSVGQFF. For the CDR3, the DNA is TGTGCCAGCAGCACCCCGGATGGCCGGGGCTATTCAGTGGGGCAGTTCTTC.

The chain has TRBV6-1 and TRBJ1-1, with D possibly matching TRBD1 (5 bases). V was trimmed by 2 bases and J by 10 bases, leaving 14 bases between them. The germline CDR1 and CDR2 sequences are MNHNS and SASEGT. This CDR3 comprises 13 residues. The CDR3 DNA sequence: TGTGCCAGCAGTGAACAAACAGGTTTGCGAGCTTTCTTT. Translated: CASSEQTGLRAFF.

The table lists this clone with a count of one. The chain joins TRBV18 to TRBJ1-1; 7 positions match TRBD1. CDR3 length: 12 amino acids. V dropped 0 bases and J dropped 9; count of bases not matched to a gene: 1. CDR1 and CDR2 from the germline V gene are KGHSH and LQKENI. The CDR3 bases are TGTGCCAGCTCACCACCGGGACAGAAAGCTTTCTTT. Its translation: CASSPPGQKAFF.

V and J are TRBV5-1 and TRBJ1-1, with D unresolved. V was pared by 0 bases and J by 4 bases, with 16 bases between. Per the germline V gene, CDR1 is SGHRS and CDR2 is YFSETQ. This CDR3 has 16 residues. Here the CDR3 DNA reads TGCGCCAGCAGCTTGGTTGAGGGCGCATGGAGCACTGAAGCTTTCTTT. It specifies CASSLVEGAWSTEAFF.

V and J are TRBV5-4 and TRBJ1-2; 7 bases align to TRBD1. Unmatched junction bases numbered 18, after V lost 4 bases and J lost 3 bases. Germline CDR1 and CDR2: SGHNT and YYREEE (reference sequence). The CDR3 runs 18 residues. In nucleotides, the CDR3 is TGTGCCAGCAGCAAAGAATCCCCCTTTTGGCAGGGGGACTATGGCTACACCTTC. It translates to CASSKESPFWQGDYGYTF.

J is TRBJ2-3 and V is TRBV5-1; perhaps D is TRBD1 or TRBD2 (5 bases each). V dropped 4 bases and J dropped 3 bases, with 12 bases sitting between them. Germline V gene sequence: CDR1 SGHRS, CDR2 YFSETQ. CDR3 length: 14 residues. As DNA, the CDR3 is TGCGCCAGCAGCGGAGGCAGGGAAACAGATACGCAGTATTTT. Amino acid sequence: CASSGGRETDTQYF.

The chain is built from TRBV6-1 and TRBJ1-4; D is unclear. The V gene's germline CDR1 is MNHNS and CDR2 SASEGT. CDR3 size: 14 residues. Trimming left V 3 bases short and J 7 bases short, with 12 bases between. CDR3 sequence reads: CASSETAISEKLFF. The CDR3 nucleotides are TGTGCCAGCAGTGAGACCGCCATCTCTGAAAAACTGTTTTTT.

The chain employs TRBV28 and TRBJ2-5; 10 bases match TRBD2. The CDR3 spans 13 residues. The trim removed 6 bases at V and 5 bases at J, leaving 3 bases unmatched. In germline, CDR1 is MDHEN, CDR2 SYDVKM. The CDR3 DNA reads as TGTGCCAGCAGAGCGGGAGGGATGGAGACCCAGTACTTC. It codes for CASRAGGMETQYF. Together with reference TRBV28 and TRBJ2-5, the CDR3 gives the full variable domain: DVKVTQSSRYLVKRTGEKVFLECVQDMDHENMFWYRQDPGLGLRLIYFSYDVKMKEKGDIPEGYSVSREKKERFSLILESASTNQTSMYLCASRAGGMETQYFGPGTRLLVL.

V usage is TRBV2 and J usage is TRBJ2-1; 8 bases are a match to TRBD2. Losses at the gene ends were 4 bases for V and 8 bases for J; bases not matched to a gene: 4. The CDR3 totals 13 residues. CDR1 is SNHLY, CDR2 FYNNEI, per germline. The CDR3 spells CASSGTSSDEQFF. The CDR3 DNA is TGTGCCAGCAGTGGGACTAGCTCCGATGAGCAGTTCTTC.

This clone was found a few times. This chain uses TRBV7-8 with TRBJ2-2; 9 nucleotides match TRBD1. CDR3 length equals 17 residues. J was trimmed by 13 bases and V by 5 bases; bases with no gene match: 20. CDR1 and CDR2 from the germline V gene are SGHVS and FQNEAQ. The CDR3 DNA is TGTGCCAGCAGCCTTTCTGCCTTTCCCGGGACAGGGATTGGGCTGTTTTTT. Translating gives CASSLSAFPGTGIGLFF.